This record concerns one TCR beta chain sequence. The data derive from a study of T cell changes during pregnancy in multiple sclerosis. Sequenced by immunoSEQ multiplex PCR; TCRdb stores in-frame clones only, minus some. The sample includes 25,000 to 30,000 clones, 85% of them seen just once. CDR3 length equals 16 residues. The germline V gene has CDR1 SEHNR and CDR2 FQNEAQ (reference sequence). Trimming removed 5 bases from V and 3 bases from J, with 19 bases in between. This TCR came from a female donor with multiple sclerosis, enrolled in a pregnancy study. The sequencing used CD8+ T cells from peripheral blood mononuclear cells, collected after pregnancy. The rearrangement joins TRBV7-9 to TRBJ1-1; D is unclear. CDR3 nucleotides: TGTGCCAGCAGCCATGCCGGGGAGACCAGAGACACTGAAGCTTTCTTT. Its protein product is CASSHAGETRDTEAFF. The full variable domain, rest sourced from reference TRBV7-9 and TRBJ1-1, is DTGVSQNPRHKITKRGQNVTFRCDPISEHNRLYWYRQTLGQGPEFLTYFQNEAQLEKSRLLSDRFSAERPKGSFSTLEIQRTEQGDSAMYLCASSHAGETRDTEAFFGQGTRLTVV.